These T cell receptor beta chains were read from a single sample in a study of cytomegalovirus exposure and HLA in healthy donors. The assay was immunoSEQ multiplex PCR, and TCRdb's table has in-frame clones only and misses some. The repertoire consists of about 190,000 clones, with over 70% occurring once and the leading ten covering around 4%. The material sequenced was PBMCs. The receptors originated from a middle-aged man in good health and CMV-seronegative. The CDR3 runs from the conserved cysteine through the conserved F or W. A D gene is named only where the DNA matches it firmly. Expanded clones get a size class; other rows say once, few or many, or leave the size out.

clone_size,d_call,j_call,v_call,cdr3_aa,cdr3_nt
NA,NA,TRBJ1-4,TRBV6-1,CASNREPNEKLFF,TGTGCCAGCAACAGGGAACCTAATGAAAAACTGTTTTTT
NA,NA,TRBJ1-5,TRBV29-1,CSVVDAGGQPQHF,TGCAGCGTTGTGGACGCCGGGGGACAGCCCCAGCATTTT
once,TRBD2,TRBJ2-1,TRBV6-5,CASSYDPSGEYNEQFF,TGTGCCAGCAGTTACGATCCTAGCGGAGAATACAATGAGCAGTTCTTC
few,NA,TRBJ1-6,TRBV19,CASSTSSKTANSPLHF,TGTGCCAGTAGTACCTCCAGTAAGACAGCTAATTCACCCCTCCACTTT
NA,NA,TRBJ1-6,TRBV6-5,CASSYSSGQGISPLHF,TGTGCCAGCAGTTACTCCTCAGGGCAGGGAATTTCACCCCTCCACTTT
NA,NA,TRBJ1-5,TRBV21-1,CASTLPRRGPKYSNQPQHF,TGTGCCAGCACCCTACCTCGGAGGGGGCCCAAATATAGCAATCAGCCCCAGCATTTT
NA,TRBD1,TRBJ2-7,TRBV6-5,CASRSGTGIYEQYF,TGTGCCAGCAGGTCCGGGACAGGGATCTACGAGCAGTACTTC
NA,NA,TRBJ2-7,TRBV6-6,CASSSETQGTYEQYF,TGTGCCAGCAGTTCCGAAACCCAGGGAACCTACGAGCAGTACTTC
NA,NA,TRBJ2-7,TRBV4-3,CASSPGGLHEQYF,TGCGCCAGCAGCCCAGGGGGGTTACACGAGCAGTACTTC
once,NA,TRBJ1-3,TRBV29-1,CSVEDNSSGNTIYF,TGCAGCGTTGAAGATAATAGCTCTGGAAACACCATATATTTT
NA,TRBD1,TRBJ1-1,TRBV4-3,CASSQGAGGLAEAFF,TGCGCCAGCAGCCAGGGGGCAGGGGGCCTGGCTGAAGCTTTCTTT
NA,TRBD1,TRBJ1-5,TRBV19,CASSIEDRGNNQPQHF,TGTGCCAGTAGTATAGAAGACAGGGGTAACAATCAGCCCCAGCATTTT
NA,NA,TRBJ1-3,TRBV13,CASSPSQGFSGNTIYF,TGTGCCAGCAGCCCAAGTCAGGGCTTCTCTGGAAACACCATATATTTT
NA,NA,TRBJ1-1,TRBV14,CASSQPLGGGGRTEAFF,TGTGCCAGCAGCCAACCTCTAGGCGGCGGGGGAAGGACTGAAGCTTTCTTT
NA,TRBD1,TRBJ2-5,TRBV6-5,CASRPGGQETQYF,TGTGCCAGCAGACCAGGGGGCCAGGAGACCCAGTACTTC
few,NA,TRBJ1-2,TRBV10-3,CAISESIRQTNYGYTF,TGTGCCATCAGTGAGTCCATTCGACAGACCAACTATGGCTACACCTTC
NA,NA,TRBJ1-1,TRBV29-1,CSDGRGAFF,TGCAGCGACGGCCGAGGGGCTTTCTTT
NA,NA,TRBJ1-3,TRBV7-2,CASTTMSSGNTIYF,TGTGCCAGCACGACAATGAGCTCTGGAAACACCATATATTTT
NA,NA,TRBJ2-1,TRBV19,CASSIGDYNEQFF,TGTGCCAGTAGTATCGGGGACTACAATGAGCAGTTCTTC
NA,TRBD2,TRBJ2-5,TRBV12-5,CASGLPPRAGGPPETQYF,TGTGCTAGTGGTTTGCCCCCACGAGCGGGGGGCCCCCCGGAGACCCAGTACTTC
NA,TRBD1,TRBJ1-1,TRBV18,CASSPLVGQGDFFF,TGTGCCAGCTCACCATTGGTGGGACAGGGGGATTTTTTCTTT
NA,TRBD1,TRBJ1-4,TRBV9,CASSVGQGFFEKLFF,TGTGCCAGCAGCGTCGGACAGGGGTTTTTTGAAAAACTGTTTTTT
NA,NA,TRBJ1-6,TRBV27,CASRVGPGNSPLHF,TGTGCCAGCCGGGTGGGGCCAGGCAATTCACCCCTCCACTTT
once,NA,TRBJ2-6,TRBV5-4,CASSRQDSGANVLTF,TGTGCCAGCAGCCGGCAGGACTCTGGGGCCAACGTCCTGACTTTC
NA,NA,TRBJ1-1,TRBV11-1,CASFREGRNTEAFF,TGTGCCAGTTTCCGGGAGGGGAGGAACACTGAAGCTTTCTTT
NA,TRBD1,TRBJ1-1,TRBV6-6,CASSYSGQGASEAFF,TGTGCCAGCAGTTACTCCGGACAGGGGGCTTCTGAAGCTTTCTTT
NA,NA,TRBJ1-3,TRBV5-8,CASSEGQLIKPNSGNTIYF,TGTGCCAGCAGCGAAGGACAGTTGATAAAACCGAACTCTGGAAACACCATATATTTT
NA,TRBD1,TRBJ2-7,TRBV5-1,CASSLAQGNNEQYF,TGCGCCAGCAGCTTGGCACAGGGGAACAACGAGCAGTACTTC
NA,NA,TRBJ2-7,TRBV7-2,CASSLVEYEQYF,TGTGCCAGCAGCTTAGTGGAGTACGAGCAGTACTTC
once,TRBD2,TRBJ2-5,TRBV4-3,CASSQTTSGGETQYF,TGCGCCAGCAGCCAAACGACTAGCGGGGGAGAGACCCAGTACTTC
once,TRBD1,TRBJ1-1,TRBV29-1,CSVGHRGSTEAFF,TGCAGCGTCGGACACAGGGGGAGCACTGAAGCTTTCTTT
NA,NA,TRBJ1-3,TRBV21-1,CASSPRADSDPLCRNTIYF,TGTGCCAGCAGCCCTAGGGCGGACAGCGACCCTCTTTGCAGAAACACCATATATTTT
once,TRBD1,TRBJ1-2,TRBV29-1,CSTRGRVGYTF,TGCAGCACAAGGGGGCGAGTTGGCTACACCTTC
NA,TRBD1,TRBJ1-4,TRBV18,CASSRGQGPNEKLFF,TGTGCCAGCTCACGAGGACAGGGCCCTAATGAAAAACTGTTTTTT
NA,NA,TRBJ1-2,TRBV18,CASSPQPPGQLRTNYGYTF,TGTGCCAGCTCACCACAACCTCCCGGACAGTTGAGAACTAACTATGGCTACACCTTC
NA,TRBD2,TRBJ2-3,TRBV9,CASSATSGPTDTQYF,TGTGCCAGCAGCGCGACTAGCGGCCCCACAGATACGCAGTATTTT
NA,NA,TRBJ2-1,TRBV7-2,CASSSYRVAGEQFF,TGTGCCAGCAGCTCGTACAGGGTAGCGGGTGAGCAGTTCTTC
NA,NA,TRBJ2-1,TRBV11-3,CASSPDGGPLNEQFF,TGTGCCAGCAGCCCCGACGGGGGGCCCCTAAATGAGCAGTTCTTC
NA,NA,TRBJ2-5,TRBV2,CASSESRVETQYF,TGTGCCAGCAGTGAATCCAGGGTTGAGACCCAGTACTTC
NA,TRBD1,TRBJ2-5,TRBV6-5,CASSYLSGQKETQYF,TGTGCCAGCAGTTATCTTTCGGGACAGAAAGAGACCCAGTACTTC
few,TRBD2,TRBJ2-3,TRBV11-2,CASNPSGGTDTQYF,TGTGCCAGCAACCCTAGCGGGGGGACAGATACGCAGTATTTT
NA,TRBD1,TRBJ1-2,TRBV7-2,CASSFDRGRSYGYTF,TGTGCCAGCAGCTTCGACAGGGGCCGGAGCTATGGCTACACCTTC
NA,NA,TRBJ1-6,TRBV15,CATSRQGPSLYNSPLHF,TGTGCCACCAGCAGACAGGGCCCTTCACTCTATAATTCACCCCTCCACTTT
NA,TRBD1,TRBJ2-2,TRBV2,CASRRQGTGELFF,TGTGCCAGCAGGCGACAGGGCACCGGGGAGCTGTTTTTT
NA,NA,TRBJ2-3,TRBV9,CASSSSPDTQYF,TGTGCCAGCAGCTCTAGTCCAGATACGCAGTATTTT